This TCR beta chain was captured by sequencing in a study of human T cells and chemical hapten exposure. Sequencing started from total RNA isolated from unfractionated whole blood. There are 14 residues in the CDR3. CDR1 and CDR2 (germline): DFQATT, SNEGSKA (reference sequence). V lost 0 bases and J 3 bases, leaving 10 bases between the germline ends. This clonotype was observed a few times. The library attached unique molecular identifiers to individual cDNA molecules. TCRdb processed the reads anew with MiXCR; each CDR3 protein has one entry. The sample has 95,000 to 150,000 distinct CDR3 sequences, over 6.5% seen once.

The sequenced sample was whole blood. The clonotype comes from a human donor in good health. Some clones in this sample may be carry-over from other donors' samples. This sequence joins TRBV20-1 and TRBJ2-3; D may be TRBD1 (6 bases). The CDR3 region is CSARDRGGTDTQYF. The CDR3 DNA follows: TGCAGTGCTAGAGATCGAGGGGGAACAGATACGCAGTATTTT.